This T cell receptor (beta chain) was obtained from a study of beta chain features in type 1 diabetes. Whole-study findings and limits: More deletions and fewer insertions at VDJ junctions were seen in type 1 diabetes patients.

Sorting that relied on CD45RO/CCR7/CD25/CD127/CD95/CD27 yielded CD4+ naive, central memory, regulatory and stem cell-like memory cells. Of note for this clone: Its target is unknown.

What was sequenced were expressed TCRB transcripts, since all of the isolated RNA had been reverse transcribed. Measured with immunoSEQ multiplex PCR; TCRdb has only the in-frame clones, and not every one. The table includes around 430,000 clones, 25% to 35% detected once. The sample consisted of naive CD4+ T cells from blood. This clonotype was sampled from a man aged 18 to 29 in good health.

This CDR3 is CASSSREGNEQYF. CDR3 sequence (DNA): TGTGCCAGCAGCTCCCGAGAAGGTAACGAGCAGTACTTC. This chain uses TRBV7-9 with TRBJ2-7; D unresolved. The V gene's germline CDR1 is SEHNR and CDR2 FQNEAQ (reference sequence). Trimming cost V 4 bases and J 5 bases, with 12 bases left between them. CDR3 length: 13 amino acids.